This TCR beta chain derives from a study of technical replicates of blood from a few donors. CDR3 size: 17 residues. Germline lookup yields CDR1 SGHVS and CDR2 FQNEAQ. The J segment lost 4 bases and the V segment lost 5 bases, leaving 12 bases of the junction unmatched. The assay was immunoSEQ multiplex PCR, and TCRdb's table has in-frame clones only and misses some. The sample yields tens of thousands of clones, roughly 92% seen once. V gene TRBV7-8 combines with J gene TRBJ1-4, with 8 positions matching TRBD1. The TCR originated in a human donor in good health. Input material: T cells isolated from PBMCs. The CDR3 is CASSRGDRRVLNEKLFF. The CDR3 DNA follows: TGTGCCAGCAGCCGAGGGGACAGGAGAGTACTTAATGAAAAACTGTTTTTT.